These 32 T cell receptor beta chains originate from one sample sequenced in a study of T cells in Graves' hyperthyroidism and ophthalmopathy. Template material for amplifying TCR beta CDR3 regions consisted of RNA transcripts. During a first-round RT-PCR of the TCR CDR3, the HTBI primer set was used. TCRdb independently ran MiXCR on the multiplex PCR reads; one entry per CDR3 protein. This table has under 700,000 distinct CDR3 sequences, over 15% appearing once. Material for sequencing was blood. These receptors came from a woman aged 18-30 years with Graves' hyperthyroidism.

A few counts support this clonotype. The gene calls are TRBV4-1 and TRBJ1-2; no firm D call. Germline V lookup: CDR1 MGHRA, CDR2 YSYEKL. Trimming pared 1 base from V and 2 bases from J, leaving 11 bases between. The CDR3 has 15 amino acids. CDR3 nucleotide sequence: TGCGCCAGCAGCCAAGGGGAAGGGCGAAACTATGGCTACACCTTC. It yields the protein CASSQGEGRNYGYTF.

There are a few counts of this clonotype. The V gene is TRBV18, the J gene TRBJ1-1, with D unclear. Germline V gene sequence: CDR1 KGHSH, CDR2 LQKENI. This CDR3 is 16 amino acids long. Trimming stripped 3 bases from V and 0 bases from J, with 14 bases between. The CDR3 loop is CASSPREGRMNTEAFF. CDR3 DNA sequence: TGTGCCAGCTCACCTAGGGAGGGTCGAATGAACACTGAAGCTTTCTTT.

This clonotype was seen many times. The chain employs TRBV20-1 and TRBJ1-1; D call uncertain. Per germline, CDR1 DFQATT and CDR2 SNEGSKA (reference sequence). The CDR3 sequence is 15 residues long. The germline V and J ends were trimmed by 0 bases and 2 bases, with 13 bases remaining between them. DNA for the CDR3: TGCAGTGCTAGAGATCTGAGTAAGCTAAACACTGAAGCTTTCTTT. It specifies CSARDLSKLNTEAFF.

Many counts were recorded for this clonotype. The rearrangement joins TRBV20-1 to TRBJ1-1; weak D call: TRBD1 (5 bases). The CDR3 runs to 15 residues. The germline CDR1 and CDR2 sequences are DFQATT and SNEGSKA (reference sequence). V lost 6 bases and J 2 bases, leaving 19 bases between the germline ends. Written as DNA, the CDR3 is TGCAGTGCGCTATGGTGGCAGGGTGGAAACACTGAAGCTTTCTTT. This codes for CSALWWQGGNTEAFF.

The sample holds many counts of this clonotype. CDR3: CASSWRTGGYEQYF. In DNA, the CDR3 is TGTGCCAGCAGCTGGAGGACAGGGGGCTACGAGCAGTACTTC. The chain employs TRBV7-8 and TRBJ2-7, with 10 bases that match TRBD1. The CDR3 totals 14 residues. The V and J ends lost 4 bases and 3 bases, in that order; junction bases with no gene match: 3. The germline V gene has CDR1 SGHVS and CDR2 FQNEAQ.

This clonotype was seen a handful of times. This chain links TRBV4-1 with TRBJ1-2; no reliable D call. The germline CDR1 and CDR2 sequences are MGHRA and YSYEKL. The V end lost 1 base, the J end lost 4 bases, and 16 bases lay between the germline ends. The CDR3 length is 16 residues. The CDR3 loop is CASSQGTAFGSYGYTF. CDR3 nucleotides: TGCGCCAGCAGCCAAGGGACGGCCTTTGGCTCCTATGGCTACACCTTC.

Many counts were recorded for this clonotype. The chain carries TRBV12-3 or TRBV12-4 and TRBJ1-2; TRBD1 matches at 7 bases. Trimming took 6 bases from V and 4 from J; bases not matched to a gene: 14. The CDR3 has 16 residues. The CDR3 spells CASSFPGQVGPYGYTF. CDR3 bases: TGTGCCAGCAGCTTCCCCGGACAGGTCGGCCCCTATGGCTACACCTTC.

The sample holds a few counts of this clonotype. This chain links TRBV24-1 with TRBJ2-7; D tentatively reads TRBD1 or TRBD2 (5 bases each). The germline CDR1 and CDR2 sequences are KGHDR and SFDVKD. The CDR3 is 13 amino acids. Trimming removed 4 bases from V and 3 bases from J, with 9 bases in between. The CDR3 loop reads CATSERDRYEQYF. As DNA, the CDR3 is TGTGCCACCAGTGAACGGGACCGCTACGAGCAGTACTTC.

There are many counts of this clonotype. This chain joins TRBV2 and TRBJ2-5; TRBD2 matches 10 bases. V lost 6 bases to trimming and J lost 3 bases; unmatched junction nucleotides: 16. The CDR3 is 18 amino acids. CDR1 is SNHLY, CDR2 FYNNEI, per germline. CDR3 region: CASRPKRGSGGTEETQYF. Written as DNA, the CDR3 is TGTGCCAGCAGACCCAAGCGTGGTAGCGGGGGGACCGAAGAGACCCAGTACTTC.

The chain is built from TRBV5-6 and TRBJ1-4, with TRBD1 matching over 7 bases. CDR3 length equals 17 residues. Trimming cost V 6 bases and J 5 bases; bases outside gene matches: 16. Looked up from germline, CDR1 is SGHDT and CDR2 is YYEEEE. CDR3 loop: CASKVEAGGSGNEKLFF. The DNA of the CDR3 is TGTGCCAGCAAGGTAGAAGCAGGGGGTAGCGGAAATGAAAAACTGTTTTTT.

The chain carries TRBV27 and TRBJ2-7, with D maybe TRBD1 (6 bases). Trimming stripped 4 bases from V and 4 bases from J, with 23 bases between. The CDR3 extends over 17 amino acids. From germline, CDR1 is MNHEY and CDR2 SMNVEV (reference sequence). The CDR3 coding sequence is TGTGCCAGCAGTTCCAGAGGGGGTCTAGAGACAATGTACGAGCAGTACTTC. This encodes CASSSRGGLETMYEQYF.

This clonotype was recorded at least ten times. The chain uses TRBV10-3 and TRBJ2-1; 11 bases are a match to TRBD2. CDR1 is ENHRY and CDR2 is SYGVKD in the germline V gene. The V segment lost 2 bases and the J segment 2 bases; nucleotides outside the gene matches: 11. This CDR3 has 19 amino acids. The chain's CDR3 is CAISELLAGDHRPYNEQFF. The CDR3 DNA reads as TGTGCCATCAGTGAGCTACTAGCGGGGGACCACCGACCCTACAATGAGCAGTTCTTC.

This clonotype was seen at least ten times. The genes are TRBV20-1 and TRBJ1-5, with a possible D match to TRBD1 (5 bases). V lost 3 bases and J 0 bases, leaving 9 bases between the germline ends. In germline, CDR1 is DFQATT, CDR2 SNEGSKA (reference sequence). The CDR3 sequence is 14 residues long. In DNA form, the CDR3 reads TGCAGTGCTAGGGGACGGTTTAGCAATCAGCCCCAGCATTTT. Its translation is CSARGRFSNQPQHF.

V gene TRBV27 combines with J gene TRBJ1-5, with a weak D call TRBD1 (6 bases). The CDR3 has 15 amino acids. V was pared by 6 bases and J by 6 bases, with 18 bases between. The germline V gene has CDR1 MNHEY and CDR2 SMNVEV (reference sequence). CDR3: CASRVQGRAGQPQHF. The CDR3 DNA reads as TGTGCCAGCAGGGTACAGGGTAGAGCAGGTCAGCCCCAGCATTTT.

This clonotype was observed many times. This sequence joins TRBV18 and TRBJ1-1; D is unresolved. Germline V gene sequence: CDR1 KGHSH, CDR2 LQKENI. V was clipped by 2 bases and J by 0 bases, with 7 bases between them. There are 14 residues in the CDR3. CDR3 bases: TGTGCCAGCTCACCATCTGAGGTGAACACTGAAGCTTTCTTT. It encodes CASSPSEVNTEAFF.

This clonotype was detected only a few times. V gene TRBV6-1 combines with J gene TRBJ1-5; D not resolved. This CDR3 comprises 13 residues. Trimming left V 5 bases short and J 4 bases short, with 9 bases between. Germline lookup yields CDR1 MNHNS and CDR2 SASEGT. This chain's CDR3 is CASSFVGNQPQHF. CDR3 bases: TGTGCCAGCAGTTTCGTGGGAAATCAGCCCCAGCATTTT.

V is TRBV11-3 and J is TRBJ1-1, with D possibly TRBD1 on 5 matching bases. CDR1 and CDR2 (germline): SGHNT, YENEEA. Deletions cut 2 bases from V and 4 bases from J, with 11 bases between. This CDR3 is 14 amino acids long. The CDR3 here is CASSLMRGSTEAFF. The CDR3 DNA is TGTGCCAGCAGCTTAATGAGGGGCAGCACTGAAGCTTTCTTT. The variable domain in full, completed from reference TRBV11-3 and TRBJ1-1, reads EAGVVQSPRYKIIEKKQPVAFWCNPISGHNTLYWYLQNLGQGPELLIRYENEEAVDDSQLPKDRFSAERLKGVDSTLKIQPAELGDSAVYLCASSLMRGSTEAFFGQGTRLTVV.

This chain links TRBV11-2 with TRBJ2-5, with D tentatively TRBD1 (6 bases). Trimming removed 1 base from V and 5 bases from J, with 20 bases in between. The germline CDR1 and CDR2 sequences are SGHAT and FQNNGV. The CDR3 totals 17 residues. CDR3 DNA: TGTGCCAGCAGCTTAGGGGCAGGGGTTGAGTTCTTGGAGACCCAGTACTTC. This translates into CASSLGAGVEFLETQYF.

This clonotype was seen a handful of times. V and J are TRBV18 and TRBJ2-7; TRBD2 agrees at 10 bases. Looked up from germline, CDR1 is KGHSH and CDR2 is LQKENI. The CDR3 consists of 14 residues. The junction had 4 bases not matched to a gene; V was cut back by 3 bases and J by 5 bases. The CDR3: CASSPLAGDHEQYF. CDR3 bases: TGTGCCAGCTCACCCCTAGCGGGAGACCACGAGCAGTACTTC. Looking up the rest from reference TRBV18 and TRBJ2-7 gives the full variable domain: NAGVMQNPRHLVRRRGQEARLRCSPMKGHSHVYWYRQLPEEGLKFMVYLQKENIIDESGMPKERFSAEFPKEGPSILRIQQVVRGDSAAYFCASSPLAGDHEQYFGPGTRLTVT.

The sample holds many counts of this clonotype. The chain is built from TRBV11-2 and TRBJ2-2; unclear D gene. V lost 3 bases to trimming and J lost 0 bases, with 14 bases between them. The CDR3 sequence is 17 residues long. Germline V gives CDR1 SGHAT, CDR2 FQNNGV. The CDR3 loop reads CASSFSPINANTGELFF. Here the CDR3 DNA reads TGTGCCAGCAGCTTCTCCCCAATCAACGCGAACACCGGGGAGCTGTTTTTT.

The sample holds many counts of this clonotype. The J gene is TRBJ2-7, the V gene TRBV2; TRBD2 matches at 9 bases. The junction had 14 bases not matched to a gene; V was cut back by 6 bases and J by 5 bases. This CDR3 is built from 16 residues. CDR1 is SNHLY and CDR2 is FYNNEI in the germline V gene. This CDR3 reads CASSARIAGDLHEQYF. In DNA form, the CDR3 reads TGTGCCAGCAGCGCGAGAATAGCGGGAGACCTCCACGAGCAGTACTTC.

The chain combines TRBV12-3 or TRBV12-4 with TRBJ2-2; the D is unclear. The CDR3 contains 12 residues. The ends were cut back, 7 bases at V and 1 base at J, with 4 bases in the middle. The CDR3 reads CASNQNTGELFF. CDR3 coding DNA: TGTGCCAGCAATCAGAACACCGGGGAGCTGTTTTTT.

This clonotype was seen repeatedly, ten times or more. The chain carries TRBV7-9 and TRBJ2-3, with 8 bases aligning to TRBD2. The germline CDR1 and CDR2 sequences are SEHNR and FQNEAQ (reference sequence). This CDR3 comprises 15 residues. The V and J ends lost 5 bases and 0 bases, in that order; junction bases with no gene match: 4. The CDR3 loop is CASSPGLASTDTQYF. CDR3 nucleotides: TGTGCCAGCAGCCCCGGACTAGCTAGCACAGATACGCAGTATTTT. The full variable domain, rest sourced from reference TRBV7-9 and TRBJ2-3, is DTGVSQNPRHKITKRGQNVTFRCDPISEHNRLYWYRQTLGQGPEFLTYFQNEAQLEKSRLLSDRFSAERPKGSFSTLEIQRTEQGDSAMYLCASSPGLASTDTQYFGPGTRLTVL.

This clonotype came up many times. The chain carries TRBV7-9 and TRBJ1-6; 7 bases line up with TRBD1. From germline, CDR1 is SEHNR and CDR2 FQNEAQ (reference sequence). Unmatched junction bases numbered 4, after V lost 0 bases and J lost 8 bases. CDR3 size: 15 residues. The CDR3 DNA reads as TGTGCCAGCAGCTTAGCCACAGGGGATGATTCACCCCTCCACTTT. It specifies CASSLATGDDSPLHF.

This clonotype was recorded a few times. This chain uses TRBV6-5 with TRBJ2-7, with 10 positions matching TRBD2. Germline lookup yields CDR1 MNHEY and CDR2 SVGAGI. The CDR3 runs 14 residues. V trimming: 7 bases; J trimming: 3 bases; junction bases outside the gene matches: 6. The CDR3 DNA sequence: TGTGCCAGCACGATCACTAGCGGGGTCTACGAGCAGTACTTC. Residues: CASTITSGVYEQYF.

With regard to this clonotype: This clone may be a read error of a much larger clone one base away. The chain uses TRBV5-1 and TRBJ2-1; D may be TRBD1 (5 bases). V lost 2 bases and J 10 bases, leaving 19 bases between the germline ends. The CDR3 contains 15 residues. The V gene's germline CDR1 is SGHRS and CDR2 YFSETQ. The CDR3 loop reads CASSLDSPRAYEQFF. CDR3 sequence (DNA): TGCGCCAGCAGCTTAGACAGTCCAAGAGCTTACGAGCAGTTCTTC. Supplemented by reference TRBV5-1 and TRBJ2-1, the full variable domain reads KAGVTQTPRYLIKTRGQQVTLSCSPISGHRSVSWYQQTPGQGLQFLFEYFSETQRNKGNFPGRFSGRQFSNSRSEMNVSTLELGDSALYLCASSLDSPRAYEQFFGPGTRLTVL.

Many counts were recorded for this clonotype. The genes are TRBV5-1 and TRBJ1-1; D gene uncertain. CDR3 length: 16 residues. Trimming took off 1 base at V and 0 bases at J, with 13 bases between the two ends. The V gene's germline CDR1 is SGHRS and CDR2 YFSETQ. CDR3 region: CASSLNRVALNTEAFF. The CDR3, as DNA: TGCGCCAGCAGCTTGAATAGGGTAGCCTTGAACACTGAAGCTTTCTTT.

This clonotype showed up just a few times. The chain employs TRBV12-3 or TRBV12-4 and TRBJ2-1, with TRBD1 matching 9 bases. The CDR3 consists of 15 residues. The V gene end was trimmed by 7 bases and the J gene end by 1 base; junction bases not matched to a gene: 5. This chain's CDR3 is CASIKDRGSYNEQFF. The DNA for the CDR3 is TGTGCCAGCATTAAGGACAGGGGATCCTACAATGAGCAGTTCTTC.

This clonotype was observed at least ten times. The V gene is TRBV2, the J gene TRBJ1-1, with D unclear. The V and J ends lost 5 bases and 0 bases respectively, with 13 bases between them. In germline, CDR1 is SNHLY, CDR2 FYNNEI. CDR3 length: 15 amino acids. CDR3 sequence reads: CASSFGHKMNTEAFF. Written as DNA, the CDR3 is TGTGCCAGCAGTTTTGGTCATAAGATGAACACTGAAGCTTTCTTT.

This clonotype was seen more than once but under ten times. This chain joins TRBV15 and TRBJ1-2; D remains ambiguous. Trimming took off 0 bases at V and 4 bases at J, with 15 bases between the two ends. This CDR3 region has 16 residues. Germline V gene lookup returns CDR1 LNHNV and CDR2 YYDKDF (reference sequence). CDR3 in DNA: TGTGCCACCAGCAGAGATTACCGTCCGGGGATCTATGGCTACACCTTC. Translation: CATSRDYRPGIYGYTF. The variable domain in full, with the rest retrieved from reference TRBV15 and TRBJ1-2, is DAMVIQNPRYQVTQFGKPVTLSCSQTLNHNVMYWYQQKSSQAPKLLFHYYDKDFNNEADTPDNFQSRRPNTSFCFLDIRSPGLGDTAMYLCATSRDYRPGIYGYTFGSGTRLTVV.

This sequence joins TRBV5-8 and TRBJ2-7; 9 bases match TRBD1. The germline CDR1 and CDR2 sequences are SGHTS and YDEGEE. The J segment lost 3 bases and the V segment lost 0 bases, leaving 10 bases of the junction unmatched. The CDR3 runs to 17 residues. CDR3 coding DNA: TGTGCCAGCAGCTTGGGGTCTGGGGGACAGGGTATCTACGAGCAGTACTTC. Protein: CASSLGSGGQGIYEQYF.

This clonotype was recorded a few times. This chain links TRBV3-1 with TRBJ2-1; 12 bases agree with TRBD2. The CDR3 runs 16 residues. Germline V gene sequence: CDR1 LGHDT, CDR2 YNNKEL (reference sequence). V shed 7 bases, J shed 2 bases, and the junction held 6 bases outside the gene matches. The CDR3 loop is CASTRLAGAPYNEQFF. The CDR3 DNA follows: TGTGCCAGCACGCGACTAGCGGGAGCGCCCTACAATGAGCAGTTCTTC.